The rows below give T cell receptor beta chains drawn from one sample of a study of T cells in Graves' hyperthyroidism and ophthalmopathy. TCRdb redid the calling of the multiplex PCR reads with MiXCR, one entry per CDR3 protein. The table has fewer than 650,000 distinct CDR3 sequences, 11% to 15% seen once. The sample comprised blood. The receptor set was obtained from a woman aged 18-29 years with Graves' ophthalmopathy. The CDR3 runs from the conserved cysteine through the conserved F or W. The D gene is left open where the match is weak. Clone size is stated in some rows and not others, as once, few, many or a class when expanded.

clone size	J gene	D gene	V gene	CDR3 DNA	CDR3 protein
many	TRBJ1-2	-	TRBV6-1	TGTGCCAGGAGTAACTATGGCTACACCTTC	CARSNYGYTF
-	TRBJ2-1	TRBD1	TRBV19	TGTGCCAGTAGGCAGGGACAGGGGGCCTACAATGAGCAGTTCTTC	CASRQGQGAYNEQFF
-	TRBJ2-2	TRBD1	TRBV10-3	TGTGCCATCAGTGAGGGCGTCCGACAGGGGCGAACCGGGGAGCTGTTTTTT	CAISEGVRQGRTGELFF
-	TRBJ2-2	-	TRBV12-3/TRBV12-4	TGTGCCAGCAGTTTAAACAGGGCGGGTTGGACCGGGGAGCTGTTTTTT	CASSLNRAGWTGELFF
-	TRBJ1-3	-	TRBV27	TGTGCCAGCAGTTTATTTAGGAGGACAGATCTACCTGGAAACGCCATATATTTT	CASSLFRRTDLPGNAIYF
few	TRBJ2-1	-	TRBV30	TGTGCCTGGACCGGGAAAACGGCGGAGCAGTTCTTC	CAWTGKTAEQFF
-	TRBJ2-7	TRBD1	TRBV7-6	TGTGCCAGCAGCTTAGGGACAGGGAACAACGAGCAGTACTTC	CASSLGTGNNEQYF
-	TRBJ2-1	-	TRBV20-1	TGCAGTGCTAGAGATCAGAGGGGCTCCTACAATGAGCAGTTCTTC	CSARDQRGSYNEQFF
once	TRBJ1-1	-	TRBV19	TGTGCCACGAGAGACCAGAAGAACACTGAAGCTTTCTTT	CATRDQKNTEAFF
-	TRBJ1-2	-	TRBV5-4	TGTGCCAGCAGCCCTGGGCCTTCTCCTAACTATGGCTACACCTTC	CASSPGPSPNYGYTF
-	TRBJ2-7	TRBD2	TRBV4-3	TGCGCCAGCAGCCAAGATAGGCGCGGGGGGACCTACGAGCAGTACTTC	CASSQDRRGGTYEQYF
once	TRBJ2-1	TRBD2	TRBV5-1	TGCGCCAGCAGCTGGACTAGCGGGAGAATCTATGAGCAGTTCTTC	CASSWTSGRIYEQFF
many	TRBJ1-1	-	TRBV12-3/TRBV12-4	TGTGCCAGCAGTTTAGGGAAGGGGACTGAAGCTTTCTTT	CASSLGKGTEAFF
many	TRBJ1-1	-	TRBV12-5	TGTGCTAGTGGTTTGGCCCCGCAGACTGAAGCTTTCTTT	CASGLAPQTEAFF
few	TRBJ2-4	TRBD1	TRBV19	TGTGCCAGTAGTCGAGTTTACAGGGGACGAGACATTCAGTACTTC	CASSRVYRGRDIQYF
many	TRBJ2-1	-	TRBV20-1	TGCAGTGCTAGAGGGGCTCCGGGGCTAGTGGGGAACATTGAGCAGTTCTTC	CSARGAPGLVGNIEQFF
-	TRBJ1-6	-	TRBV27	TGTGCCAGCGCATTAAAGGCGAGCTCCTATAATTCACCCCTCCACTTT	CASALKASSYNSPLHF
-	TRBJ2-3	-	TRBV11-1	TGTGCCACCAGCCGGACGGGAGTCGCAGATACGCAGTATTTT	CATSRTGVADTQYF
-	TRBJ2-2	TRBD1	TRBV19	TGTGCCAGTCTCACCGGGACAGGGAACACCGGGGAGCTGTTTTTT	CASLTGTGNTGELFF
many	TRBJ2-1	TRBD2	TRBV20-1	TGCAGTGCCCACCTCTCTAGGCGTCTAGCGGGCTACAATGAGCAGTTCTTC	CSAHLSRRLAGYNEQFF
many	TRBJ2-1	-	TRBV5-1	TGCGCCAGCAGCTCTATAGCGGCTGTCTACAATGAGCAGTTCTTC	CASSSIAAVYNEQFF
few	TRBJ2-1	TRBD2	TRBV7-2	TGTGCCAGCAGACTTAGCGGGAGTCTCTACAATGAGCAGTTCTTC	CASRLSGSLYNEQFF
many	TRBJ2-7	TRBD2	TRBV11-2	TGTGCCAGCCAGGGACTAGCGGGAAGTTGGTCCTACGAGCAGTACTTC	CASQGLAGSWSYEQYF
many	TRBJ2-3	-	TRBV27	TGTGCCAGCAGTTCCAAGGGGCTCCCCACGCAGTATTTT	CASSSKGLPTQYF
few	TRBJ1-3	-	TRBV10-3	TGTGCCATCAGTGGGGGACGGCATACCGGTGGAAACACCATATATTTT	CAISGGRHTGGNTIYF
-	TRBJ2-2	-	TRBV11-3	TGTGTCAGCAGCTTAGCCCCACCCGGGGAGCTGTTTTTT	CVSSLAPPGELFF
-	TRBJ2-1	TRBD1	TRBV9	TGTGCCAGCAGCGCACTATTAGGGGGCGCGAATGAGCAGTTCTTC	CASSALLGGANEQFF
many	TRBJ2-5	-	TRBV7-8	TGTGCCAGCAGCTTAGGTAGCGCAGAGACCCAGTACTTC	CASSLGSAETQYF
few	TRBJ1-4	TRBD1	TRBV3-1	TGTGCCAGCAGCCAAGATCGAGACAGGGTAGTAAATGAAAAACTGTTTTTT	CASSQDRDRVVNEKLFF
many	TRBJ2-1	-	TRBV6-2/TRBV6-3	TGTGCCAGCAGTTACTCATTTGTGATAGGGAACAATGAGCAGTTCTTC	CASSYSFVIGNNEQFF
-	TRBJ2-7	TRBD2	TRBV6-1	TGTGCCAGCCTAAAGGCTATCTCCGGGACTAGCTACGAGCAGTACTTC	CASLKAISGTSYEQYF
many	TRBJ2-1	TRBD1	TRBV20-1	TGCAGTGCTACCGCCGGGACAGCTTACAATGAGCAGTTCTTC	CSATAGTAYNEQFF
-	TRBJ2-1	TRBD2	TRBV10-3	TGTGCCATCAGTGAGTCTGGTAGCGGGCACCAAGAGACCCAGTTCTTC	CAISESGSGHQETQFF
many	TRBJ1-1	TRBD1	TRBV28	TGTGCCAGCACCACCCTCGGGCAGGGGGCGTTCACTGAAGCTTTCTTT	CASTTLGQGAFTEAFF
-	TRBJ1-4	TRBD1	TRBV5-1	TGCGCCAGCAGCTGGGGGGGACAGGGGTTCGGAAAACTGTTTTTT	CASSWGGQGFGKLFF
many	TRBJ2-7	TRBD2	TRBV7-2	TGTGCCAGCAGTTGGACTAGCGGGTTGTACGAGCAGTACTTC	CASSWTSGLYEQYF
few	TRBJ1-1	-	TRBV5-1	TGCGCCAGCAGCTTAGGGATGAGGACTGAAGCTTTCTTT	CASSLGMRTEAFF
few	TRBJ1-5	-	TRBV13	TGTGCCAGCAGCTTAAGAGACAAGGGGGGCAATCAGCCCCAGCATTTT	CASSLRDKGGNQPQHF
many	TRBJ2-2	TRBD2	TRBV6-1	TGTGCCAGCCTCTCTTTAGCGGGGCTAGCGCACACCGGGGAGCTGTTTTTT	CASLSLAGLAHTGELFF
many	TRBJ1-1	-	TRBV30	TGTGCCTTTTTGCAGGGCGGGAACACTGAAGCTTTCTTT	CAFLQGGNTEAFF
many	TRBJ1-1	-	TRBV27	TGTGCCAGCATCCCCGGGGGTGGCACTGAAGCTTTCTTT	CASIPGGGTEAFF
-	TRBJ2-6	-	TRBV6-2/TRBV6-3	TGTGCCAGCAGTTACTTCGGGGGACCTGGGGCCAACGTCCTGACTTTC	CASSYFGGPGANVLTF
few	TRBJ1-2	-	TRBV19	TGTGCCAGTAGTATAGGGAGAGACTATGGCTACACCTTC	CASSIGRDYGYTF
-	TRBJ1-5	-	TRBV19	TGTGCCAGTAGTATTCGGGGGGCGAGGCAGCCCCAGCATTTT	CASSIRGARQPQHF
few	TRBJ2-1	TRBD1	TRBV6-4	TGTGCCAGCAGTGTCGACAGGGGGCGATTAAATGAGCAGTTCTTC	CASSVDRGRLNEQFF
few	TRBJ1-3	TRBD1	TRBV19	TGTGCCAGTACCCTAGGGGACAGGGAGCTCTCTGGAAACACCATATATTTT	CASTLGDRELSGNTIYF
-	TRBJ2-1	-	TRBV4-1	TGCGCCAGCAGCCAAGTCTACGAGACAGCTTACTACAATGAGCAGTTCTTC	CASSQVYETAYYNEQFF
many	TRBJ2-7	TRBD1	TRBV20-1	TGCAGTGCTAGAGATCAGGGGGAGAGAGACGAGCAGTACTTC	CSARDQGERDEQYF
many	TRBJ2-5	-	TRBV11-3	TGTGCCAGCAGCTTAGGAGGGGTCGCGGAGACCCAGTACTTC	CASSLGGVAETQYF
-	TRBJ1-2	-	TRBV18	TGTGCCAGCTCAATCCAGCGCGCTGACTATGGCTACACCTTC	CASSIQRADYGYTF